A selection of T cell receptor beta chains follows, all from one sample in a study of vaccination effects on CD4 cells after COVID-19. The method was immunoSEQ multiplex PCR; TCRdb's version includes in-frame clones alone and lacks a portion of them. The sample shows some 14,000 clones, around 70% of them seen only once. Antigen specificity for these receptors is unknown. The sequenced sample was CD4+ T cells from PBMCs cultured with SARS-CoV-2 spike peptides, obtained after COVID-19 vaccination. These TCRs come from a human donor who received a COVID-19 vaccine. The conserved cysteine and the conserved F or W are not part of the CDR3 here.

cdr3_length	j_call	v_call	cdr3_aa
12	TRBJ1-5	TRBV30	AWSVGREDKPQH
12	TRBJ1-2	TRBV27	TSSYLPILDGYT
15	TRBJ2-2	TRBV19	ASSMSSGSMDTGELF
11	TRBJ1-1	TRBV29-1	SVAGTRSTEAF
13	TRBJ2-7	TRBV7-2	ASSWGTGGFYEQY
11	TRBJ2-1	TRBV4-1	ASSQTGRNEQF
10	TRBJ1-6	TRBV27	ASSLTGAPLH
14	TRBJ2-5	TRBV7-2	ASSLIGSGPQETQY
12	TRBJ1-2	TRBV19	ASSILAANYGYT
13	TRBJ1-2	TRBV6-5	ASSSTPGTVNGYT
12	TRBJ1-2	TRBV2	ASSEARANYGYT
11	TRBJ1-3	TRBV19	ASRGFVGNTIY
11	TRBJ2-5	TRBV4-1	ASSQGGAGAQY
12	TRBJ1-2	TRBV18	ASSPGTGVGGYT
10	TRBJ2-7	TRBV20-1	SASKGTYEQY
12	TRBJ1-2	TRBV9	ASSPGAGVDGYT
12	TRBJ1-1	TRBV6-4	ASSAGGASAEAF
13	TRBJ2-2	TRBV5-1	ASSFSGREAGELF
13	TRBJ2-7	TRBV5-1	ASSPGLAGGDEQY
11	TRBJ2-7	TRBV27	ASSLSGRAEQY